This is a list of T cell receptor beta chains from one sample in a study of blood T cells in healthy people across ages. TCRdb reprocessed the 5' RACE reads with MiXCR, giving one entry per CDR3 protein. The repertoire holds approximately 940,000 distinct CDR3 sequences, with roughly 48% as singletons. The material sequenced was blood. These receptor sequences come from a man younger than 45 in good health. Each CDR3 is given with its conserved first and last residue. The D gene is left open where the match is weak. Size is stated for part of the rows, as once, few or many counts, or as a class when the clone is expanded.

clone_size	cdr3_length	v_call	d_call	j_call	cdr3_aa	cdr3_nt
.	13	TRBV4-3	.	TRBJ2-1	CASSQEGVAEQFF	TGCGCCAGCAGCCAAGAAGGGGTGGCTGAGCAGTTCTTC
once	14	TRBV4-2	TRBD2	TRBJ2-7	CASSMRGGLYEQYF	TGTGCCAGCAGCATGCGGGGGGGCCTCTACGAGCAGTACTTC
.	13	TRBV20-1	.	TRBJ2-7	CSASLTVSYEQYF	TGCAGTGCTAGTTTGACAGTTTCCTACGAGCAGTACTTC
.	15	TRBV5-1	.	TRBJ2-7	CVSSLEPTSSYEQYF	TGCGTCAGCAGCTTGGAGCCGACAAGCTCTTACGAGCAGTACTTC
.	16	TRBV4-3	.	TRBJ2-7	CASSQDYEGTPYEQYF	TGCGCCAGCAGCCAAGATTACGAAGGTACTCCCTACGAGCAGTACTTC
.	12	TRBV25-1	.	TRBJ2-3	CASSGFGDTQYF	TGTGCCAGCAGTGGATTTGGAGATACGCAGTATTTT
.	12	TRBV7-9	.	TRBJ1-1	CASSPSPTEAFF	TGTGCCAGCAGCCCCTCCCCAACTGAAGCTTTCTTT
few	15	TRBV6-2/TRBV6-3	.	TRBJ2-3	CASRWTVSSTDTQYF	TGTGCCAGCAGATGGACGGTCTCTAGCACAGATACGCAGTATTTT
.	16	TRBV29-1	.	TRBJ2-7	CSVEDRTDESSYEQYF	TGCAGCGTTGAAGATAGAACCGACGAAAGCTCCTACGAGCAGTACTTC
.	12	TRBV6-2/TRBV6-3	.	TRBJ2-7	CASALVPYEQYF	TGTGCCAGCGCGCTAGTTCCCTACGAGCAGTACTTC
.	17	TRBV24-1	.	TRBJ2-2	CATSDWESAGTTGELFF	TGTGCCACCAGTGATTGGGAGAGCGCCGGTACGACCGGGGAGCTGTTTTTT
.	16	TRBV9	TRBD1	TRBJ2-7	CASSVLGGTGHYEQYF	TGTGCCAGCAGCGTTCTGGGCGGGACAGGGCACTACGAGCAGTACTTC
few	13	TRBV2	TRBD1	TRBJ2-7	CATMPGTDYEQYF	TGTGCCACCATGCCCGGGACAGACTACGAGCAGTACTTC
.	12	TRBV20-1	.	TRBJ2-4	CSAKGLRDIQYF	TGCAGTGCTAAAGGACTCCGGGACATTCAGTACTTC
few	17	TRBV5-1	.	TRBJ1-2	CASSSQGSFTGGYGYTF	TGCGCCAGCAGCTCCCAAGGGTCGTTCACCGGGGGCTATGGCTACACCTTC
.	15	TRBV13	TRBD2	TRBJ2-7	CASSMLAAISYEQYF	TGTGCCAGCAGCATGCTAGCGGCAATCTCCTACGAGCAGTACTTC
.	12	TRBV29-1	.	TRBJ2-3	CSGGGGKDTQYF	TGCAGCGGGGGAGGGGGCAAAGATACGCAGTATTTT
few	16	TRBV9	TRBD1	TRBJ2-7	CASSADPTGETYEQYF	TGTGCCAGCAGCGCTGACCCTACAGGGGAGACCTACGAGCAGTACTTC
once	14	TRBV6-5	.	TRBJ1-5	CASSGEVNNQPQHF	TGTGCCAGCAGTGGTGAAGTGAACAATCAGCCCCAGCATTTT
.	14	TRBV5-1	.	TRBJ1-2	CASSGGTSTYGYTF	TGCGCCAGCAGCGGTGGGACCTCAACCTATGGCTACACCTTC
.	15	TRBV3-1	TRBD2	TRBJ2-1	CASSRSGTSGDGQFF	TGTGCCAGCAGCCGTTCTGGGACTAGCGGGGATGGGCAGTTCTTC
.	14	TRBV10-3	TRBD1	TRBJ1-4	CAISQGATNEKLFF	TGTGCCATCAGTCAGGGGGCAACTAATGAAAAACTGTTTTTT
.	12	TRBV29-1	TRBD1	TRBJ1-2	CSVEGQGCGYTF	TGCAGCGTTGAAGGACAGGGGTGTGGCTACACCTTC
.	16	TRBV15	.	TRBJ2-1	CATSRPEGFSYDEQFF	TGTGCCACCAGCAGACCCGAGGGGTTCTCATACGATGAGCAGTTCTTC